Listed below are T cell receptor beta chains from one sample, sequenced in a study of CD8+CD57+ T cells in acquired aplastic anemia. TCRdb re-analysed the reads in MiXCR, keeping a single row per CDR3 protein. The sample contains some 190,000 distinct CDR3 sequences, 40% to 55% of which appear only once. Sequenced sample: sorted CD4+, CD8+, or CD8+CD57+ T cells (not recorded which) from PBMCs. The receptors originated from a human donor in good health. The CDR3 runs from the conserved cysteine through the conserved F or W. Each record gives: clone size, J gene, V gene, CDR3 protein. The size of a clone is reported for some rows only, either as once, few or many, or as a class for expanded clones.

>many|TRBJ2-3|TRBV4-1
CASSRTPTDTQYF
>once|TRBJ2-3|TRBV20-1
CSAKDSGGDTQYF
>many|TRBJ2-2|TRBV6-6
CASSHWDFKNTGELFF
>.|TRBJ2-5|TRBV19
CASSIPAGETQYF
>many|TRBJ2-1|TRBV20-1
CSARSRISYNEQFF
>.|TRBJ1-6|TRBV19
CASSMSSGDNSPLHF
>.|TRBJ2-7|TRBV4-3
CASSPIRGEGSDEQYF
>many|TRBJ2-7|TRBV5-5
CALYGLPDYEQYF
>many|TRBJ2-3|TRBV4-1
CASSRQTSGNTDTQYF
>.|TRBJ2-4|TRBV10-3
CAISTARDIQYF
>many|TRBJ2-7|TRBV6-5
CASSSPGAGDYEQYF
>.|TRBJ1-2|TRBV19
CASRQGGNYGYTF
>.|TRBJ2-7|TRBV20-1
CSARGVAGGPYEQYF
>many|TRBJ2-5|TRBV20-1
CSAIQIETQYF
>.|TRBJ2-3|TRBV7-9
CASSLAPVDTQYF
>.|TRBJ2-7|TRBV29-1
CGVPKSVQGRDEQYF
>.|TRBJ1-1|TRBV19
CASSLAKNTEAFF
>.|TRBJ2-7|TRBV10-3
CAISGDRGGEQYF
>many|TRBJ2-1|TRBV13
CASSPRLAGHDPEQFF
>many|TRBJ2-5|TRBV7-2
CASSLDPGGQETQYF
>.|TRBJ2-2|TRBV7-9
CASRTSGITGELFF
>many|TRBJ2-5|TRBV20-1
CSARVYRGRVGVQETQYF
>.|TRBJ2-7|TRBV7-9
CASSAPGQGIGEQYF
>many|TRBJ2-1|TRBV12-3/TRBV12-4
CASARTSGNNEQFF
>.|TRBJ1-2|TRBV7-6
CASSQLDSYGYTF
>many|TRBJ1-5|TRBV19
CATQGQTRQPQHF
>few|TRBJ2-1|TRBV4-1
CASSRGREGLYNEQFF
>many|TRBJ2-3|TRBV5-4
CASSLGTGVTDTQYF
>many|TRBJ1-6|TRBV5-1
CASSLGKDIGSPLHF